The clone carrying this TCR beta chain showed up many times. The antigen is not known. These data are taken from a study of CD8 T cells in ankylosing spondylitis. Study findings and constraints: There was reportedly significant enrichment of clones that were disease-linked in matched ankylosing spondylitis synovial fluid.

V lost 4 bases and J lost 7; bases outside the gene matches: 8. CDR1 and CDR2 (germline): SGHRS, YFSETQ. This CDR3 is 16 amino acids long. TCRdb reanalysed the 5' RACE reads using MiXCR and keeps one entry per CDR3 protein. The sample lists roughly 250,000 distinct CDR3 sequences, 8.6% occurring once. The TCR comes from a male donor with ankylosing spondylitis or in good health (not recorded which). This chain joins TRBV5-1 and TRBJ2-1, with 13 nucleotides matching TRBD2. The material sequenced was blood, either unsorted or a sorted T cell fraction (not recorded which). CDR3 bases: TGCGCCAGCAGCGGACTAGCGGGAGCGAGGGGGAATGAGCAGTTCTTC. As protein: CASSGLAGARGNEQFF.